This T cell receptor (beta chain) was recovered during a study of cytomegalovirus exposure and HLA in healthy donors (dated by TCRdb to 2016 to 2017). The study in broad terms: The 500 to 700 repertoires of the first cohort and the 120 validation repertoires were produced on the same platform, according to a later analysis. In addition to the first cohort of approximately 670 subjects, a separate validation cohort of 120 different subjects was used. The aim of the study was to test whether cataloging public T cell receptors could identify signatures of past pathogen exposure. The study combined high-throughput TCR immunosequencing, statistical association of individual TCRs with disease status, and machine learning to predict cytomegalovirus infection status. General study outcomes and caveats: According to the authors, the approach could potentially be generalized to other disease states and immunological phenotypes. Most TCR sequences were seen in very few donors, while some public TCRs were found in many individuals. In both the original and validation cohorts, the classifier was reported to diagnose cytomegalovirus status with high specificity and sensitivity. Of the cluster scores, roughly 95% were above 0 in a later analysis, which found that TCRs clustered in the first cohort also tended to co-occur in the 95 to 150 validation repertoires. The validation cohort had no HLA typing available for a later analysis, so co-occurrence within that cohort was assessed over all 120 or so repertoires. The study listed 164 TCR beta chains as associated with cytomegalovirus. In vitro tests confirmed that a few of the cytomegalovirus-associated TCR beta chains recognize cytomegalovirus antigens.

The donors were included in the validation cohort of roughly 130 subjects, a group kept apart from the roughly 610-subject first cohort. Sequences MDHEN (CDR1) and SYDVKM (CDR2) are obtained from the germline V gene. The CDR3 holds 15 amino acids from the cysteine to the phenylalanine. Solely the CDR3 DNA is kept, with 45 bases framed from the first base. V is cut by 5 bases and J by 7 bases, and the space between the germline ends is 20 bases. As concerns this clone: Its antigen remains unidentified. Base quality data are lacking; no much larger clone is found one base away.

The library was obtained by the immunoSEQ multiplex PCR assay. On the authors' methods: To diagnose cytomegalovirus status from the catalog of TCR beta chain sequences, a statistical classification framework was built. Entries here come from immuneACCESS through TCRdb and include only in-frame sequences with V and J called. Some clones fail to appear in such tables; in the studies checked, an unresolved V gene covers under half of the shortfall, and the cause of the remainder is unknown. V and J calls and clone size are those listed in that table; D and trimming were worked out from the DNA. A total of roughly 180,000 clones appear in this sample, 84% of them only once. Jointly, the top ten make up roughly 7% of the sample.

The receptor comes from a man between 18 and 35 years old in good health and CMV-seropositive. The rearrangement combines TRBV28 with TRBJ1-2; TRBD1 is perhaps the D gene, given 5 matching bases. Sequencing used PBMCs. In nucleotide form, the sequence is TGTGCCAGCAGTCCACCCCGCGGCAGGGATTTTGGCTACACCTTC. Its amino acids are CASSPPRGRDFGYTF.